This TCR beta chain comes out of a study of cytotoxic CD8 clonotypes in ibrutinib-treated CLL. General study results and limits: Clonality (at baseline) was higher than in age-matched healthy donors and tracked circulating CD8+ T-cell counts. Baseline levels were approached again at progression, after clonality had risen at ibrutinib response.

Turning to this clone: The antigen is undetermined.

Trimming cost V 6 bases and J 7 bases; bases outside gene matches: 4. The CDR3 covers 13 residues. The V gene's germline CDR1 is SNHLY and CDR2 FYNNEI. The assay was immunoSEQ multiplex PCR, and TCRdb's table has in-frame clones only and misses some. The sample has 29,000 or so clones, about three quarters seen once. The sequence was collected from a human donor with chronic lymphocytic leukemia. The chain joins TRBV2 to TRBJ2-7; 12 nucleotides line up with TRBD1. The sequencing used PBMCs, collected after 24 months of ibrutinib treatment. The DNA for the CDR3 is TGTGCCAGCAGAGGGGACAGGGGGCGGGAGCAGTACTTC. Protein sequence: CASRGDRGREQYF.